This is a list of T cell receptor beta chains from one sample in a study of cytomegalovirus exposure and HLA in healthy donors. Assay used: immunoSEQ multiplex PCR; TCRdb lists only in-frame clones, some missing. Among approximately 190,000 clones, 82% were seen once, and the ten largest hold 6.5%. The material sequenced was PBMCs. Receptors originate from a woman in her forties or fifties in good health and CMV-seropositive. The CDR3 runs from the conserved cysteine through the conserved F or W. The D gene is left open where the match is weak.

d_call: -; j_call: TRBJ2-3; v_call: TRBV15; cdr3_aa: CATSRDGAVTDTQYF; cdr3_nt: TGTGCCACCAGCAGAGATGGGGCCGTCACAGATACGCAGTATTTT
d_call: -; j_call: TRBJ2-7; v_call: TRBV10-3; cdr3_aa: CAISEPGVTYEQYF; cdr3_nt: TGTGCCATCAGTGAGCCGGGGGTCACCTACGAGCAGTACTTC
d_call: -; j_call: TRBJ2-1; v_call: TRBV2; cdr3_aa: CASQLGVRQEQFF; cdr3_nt: TGTGCCAGCCAACTTGGGGTCCGACAGGAGCAGTTCTTC
d_call: -; j_call: TRBJ1-1; v_call: TRBV4-1; cdr3_aa: CASSQVAGRTNTEAFF; cdr3_nt: TGCGCCAGCAGCCAAGTTGCGGGACGGACGAACACTGAAGCTTTCTTT
d_call: -; j_call: TRBJ2-1; v_call: TRBV5-6; cdr3_aa: CASTTWGRLAFNEQFF; cdr3_nt: TGTGCCAGCACCACTTGGGGGCGACTAGCTTTCAATGAGCAGTTCTTC
d_call: TRBD2; j_call: TRBJ2-7; v_call: TRBV5-1; cdr3_aa: CASSLGPAGGSYEQYF; cdr3_nt: TGCGCCAGCAGCTTGGGTCCAGCGGGAGGGTCCTACGAGCAGTACTTC
d_call: -; j_call: TRBJ2-1; v_call: TRBV21-1; cdr3_aa: CASSKRAGRESSYNEQFF; cdr3_nt: TGTGCCAGCAGCAAACGGGCGGGGAGGGAGAGCTCCTACAATGAGCAGTTCTTC
d_call: -; j_call: TRBJ1-1; v_call: TRBV30; cdr3_aa: CAWSVLLMNTEAFF; cdr3_nt: TGTGCCTGGAGTGTACTGCTCATGAACACTGAAGCTTTCTTT
d_call: TRBD2; j_call: TRBJ2-5; v_call: TRBV7-3; cdr3_aa: CASRGLAGGETQYF; cdr3_nt: TGTGCCAGCAGGGGACTAGCGGGCGGAGAGACCCAGTACTTC
d_call: -; j_call: TRBJ2-2; v_call: TRBV18; cdr3_aa: CASSPGLSTGELFF; cdr3_nt: TGTGCCAGCTCACCCGGACTCTCCACCGGGGAGCTGTTTTTT
d_call: -; j_call: TRBJ2-3; v_call: TRBV18; cdr3_aa: CASSQLDSTDTQYF; cdr3_nt: TGTGCCAGCTCACAACTAGATAGCACAGATACGCAGTATTTT
d_call: TRBD1; j_call: TRBJ2-3; v_call: TRBV27; cdr3_aa: CASSFDRGTDTQYF; cdr3_nt: TGTGCCAGCAGTTTCGACAGGGGCACAGATACGCAGTATTTT
d_call: -; j_call: TRBJ2-6; v_call: TRBV5-1; cdr3_aa: CASSLGQSISGANVLTF; cdr3_nt: TGCGCCAGCAGCTTAGGACAGTCAATCTCTGGGGCCAACGTCCTGACTTTC
d_call: -; j_call: TRBJ1-1; v_call: TRBV25-1; cdr3_aa: CASTREGYTEAFF; cdr3_nt: TGTGCCAGCACCCGGGAGGGGTACACTGAAGCTTTCTTT
d_call: -; j_call: TRBJ2-1; v_call: TRBV18; cdr3_aa: CASSPPAPGLSNEQFF; cdr3_nt: TGTGCCAGCTCACCACCCGCGCCAGGGTTGTCGAATGAGCAGTTCTTC
d_call: -; j_call: TRBJ2-1; v_call: TRBV7-9; cdr3_aa: CASSPPSYNEQFF; cdr3_nt: TGTGCCAGCAGCCCTCCCAGCTACAATGAGCAGTTCTTC